The clone carrying this T cell receptor beta chain was observed many times. These data are taken from a study of breast tumors, draining lymph nodes, adjacent tissues. TCRdb passed the multiplex PCR reads through MiXCR, listing each CDR3 protein once. This sample has some 130,000 distinct CDR3 sequences, with about 20% found just once. Breast cancer patients provided tissue from their axillary draining lymph nodes. This CDR3 has 14 amino acids. The V gene's germline CDR1 is MNHEY and CDR2 SVGAGI. Trimming cost V 2 bases and J 1 base; bases outside gene matches: 1. This sequence originates from a female donor with breast cancer. Some clones in this sample may be carry-over from other donors' samples. Sequencing was carried out using axillary lymph node tissue. V and J are TRBV6-5 and TRBJ1-2; 7 positions agree with TRBD1. The CDR3 sequence: CASSYNRGNYGYTF. The CDR3 nucleotides are TGTGCCAGCAGTTACAACAGGGGTAACTATGGCTACACCTTC.